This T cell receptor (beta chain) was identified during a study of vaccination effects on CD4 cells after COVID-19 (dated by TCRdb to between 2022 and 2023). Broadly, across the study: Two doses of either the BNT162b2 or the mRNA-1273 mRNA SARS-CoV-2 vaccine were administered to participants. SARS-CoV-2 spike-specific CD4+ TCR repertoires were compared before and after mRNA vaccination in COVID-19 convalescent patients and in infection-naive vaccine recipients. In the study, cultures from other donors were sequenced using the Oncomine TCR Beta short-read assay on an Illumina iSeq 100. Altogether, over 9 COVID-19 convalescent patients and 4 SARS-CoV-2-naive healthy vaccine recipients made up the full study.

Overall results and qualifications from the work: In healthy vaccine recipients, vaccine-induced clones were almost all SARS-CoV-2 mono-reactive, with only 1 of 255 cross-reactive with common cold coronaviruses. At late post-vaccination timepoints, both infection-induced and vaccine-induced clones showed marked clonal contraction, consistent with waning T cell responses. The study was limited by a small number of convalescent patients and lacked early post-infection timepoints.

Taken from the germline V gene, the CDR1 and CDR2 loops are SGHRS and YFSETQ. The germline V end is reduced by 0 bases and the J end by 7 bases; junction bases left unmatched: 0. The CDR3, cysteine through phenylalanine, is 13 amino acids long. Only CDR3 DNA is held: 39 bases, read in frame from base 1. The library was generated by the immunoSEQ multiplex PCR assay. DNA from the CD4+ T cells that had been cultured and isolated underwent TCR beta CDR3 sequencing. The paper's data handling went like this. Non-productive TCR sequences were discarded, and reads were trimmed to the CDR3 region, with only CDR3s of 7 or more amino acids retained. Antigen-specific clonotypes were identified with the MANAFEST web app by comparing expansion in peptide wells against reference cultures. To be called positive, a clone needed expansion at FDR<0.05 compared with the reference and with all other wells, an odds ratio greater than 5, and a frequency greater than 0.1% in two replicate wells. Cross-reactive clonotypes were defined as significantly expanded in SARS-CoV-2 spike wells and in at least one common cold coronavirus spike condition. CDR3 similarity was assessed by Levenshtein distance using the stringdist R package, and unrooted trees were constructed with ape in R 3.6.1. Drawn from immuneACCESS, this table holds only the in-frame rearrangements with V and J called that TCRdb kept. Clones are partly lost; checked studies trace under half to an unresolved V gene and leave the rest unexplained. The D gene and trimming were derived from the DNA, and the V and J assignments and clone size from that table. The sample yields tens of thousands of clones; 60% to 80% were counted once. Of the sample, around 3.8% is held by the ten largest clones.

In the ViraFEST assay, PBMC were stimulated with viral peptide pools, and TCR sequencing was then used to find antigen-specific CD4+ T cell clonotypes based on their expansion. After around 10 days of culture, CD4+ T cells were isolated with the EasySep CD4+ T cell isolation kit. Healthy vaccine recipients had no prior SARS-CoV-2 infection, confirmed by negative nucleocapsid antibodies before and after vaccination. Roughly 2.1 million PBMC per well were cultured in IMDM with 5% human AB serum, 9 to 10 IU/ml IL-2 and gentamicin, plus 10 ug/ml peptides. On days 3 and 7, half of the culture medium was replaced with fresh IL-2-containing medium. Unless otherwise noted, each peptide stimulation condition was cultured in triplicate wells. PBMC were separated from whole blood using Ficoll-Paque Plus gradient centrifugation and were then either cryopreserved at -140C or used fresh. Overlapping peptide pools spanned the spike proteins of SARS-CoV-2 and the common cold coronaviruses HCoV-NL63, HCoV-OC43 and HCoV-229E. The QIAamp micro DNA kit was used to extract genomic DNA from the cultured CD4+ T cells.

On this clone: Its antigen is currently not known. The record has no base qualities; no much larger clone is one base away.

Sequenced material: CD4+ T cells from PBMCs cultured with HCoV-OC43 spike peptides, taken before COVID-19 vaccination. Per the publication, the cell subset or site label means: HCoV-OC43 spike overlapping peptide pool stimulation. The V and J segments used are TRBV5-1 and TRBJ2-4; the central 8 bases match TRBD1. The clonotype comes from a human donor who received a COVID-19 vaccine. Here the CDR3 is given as CASSLGTGNIQYF. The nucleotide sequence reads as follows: TGCGCCAGCAGCTTGGGGACAGGGAACATTCAGTACTTC.